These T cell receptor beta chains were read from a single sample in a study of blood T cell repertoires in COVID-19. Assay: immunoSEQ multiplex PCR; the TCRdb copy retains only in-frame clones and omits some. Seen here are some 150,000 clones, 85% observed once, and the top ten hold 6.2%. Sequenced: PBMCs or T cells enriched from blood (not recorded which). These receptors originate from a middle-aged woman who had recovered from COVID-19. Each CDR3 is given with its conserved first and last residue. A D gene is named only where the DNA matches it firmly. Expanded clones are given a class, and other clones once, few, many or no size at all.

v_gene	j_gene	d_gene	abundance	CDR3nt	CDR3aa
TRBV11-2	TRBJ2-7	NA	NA	TGTGCCAGCAGCTTAGCGTCCAGCTCCTACGAGCAGTACTTC	CASSLASSSYEQYF
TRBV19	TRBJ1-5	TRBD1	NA	TGTGCCAGTAGTATGTTAGGACAGGGCGGCAATCAGCCCCAGCATTTT	CASSMLGQGGNQPQHF
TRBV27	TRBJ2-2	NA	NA	TGTGCCAGCATCCGCCAGGCGGGCACCGGGGAGCTGTTTTTT	CASIRQAGTGELFF
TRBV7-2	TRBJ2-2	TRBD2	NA	TGTGCCAGCAGCGCGCGGGGGGGCCTCACCGGGGAGCTGTTTTTT	CASSARGGLTGELFF
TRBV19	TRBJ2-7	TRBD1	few	TGTGCCAGTAGTAGACAGGGCGGCTACGAGCAGTACTTC	CASSRQGGYEQYF
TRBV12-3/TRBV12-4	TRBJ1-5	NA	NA	TGTGCCAGCAGTTTGGGAGTGGATCAGCCCCAGCATTTT	CASSLGVDQPQHF
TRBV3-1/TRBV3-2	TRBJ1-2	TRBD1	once	TGTGCCAGCAGCCAAGATCCAGGGGAACAGGGGCCTGGTGGCTACACCTTC	CASSQDPGEQGPGGYTF
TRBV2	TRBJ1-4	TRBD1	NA	TGTGCCAGCAACGCGGGACAGGGGGAGAGTGAAAAACTGTTTTTT	CASNAGQGESEKLFF
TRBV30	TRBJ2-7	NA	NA	TGTGCCTGGAGTCTAGGCCCGACCTACGAGCAGTACTTC	CAWSLGPTYEQYF
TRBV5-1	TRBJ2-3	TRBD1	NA	TGCGCCAGCAGCGGGACAGGCACAGATACGCAGTATTTT	CASSGTGTDTQYF